This T cell receptor (beta chain) was captured in a study of blood T cell repertoires in COVID-19. Overall study: Researchers got acute and convalescent COVID-19 samples from the United States, Italy and Spain. The analysed material was cDNA or gDNA that came from T cells, B-cell-depleted T cells, or PBMCs.

The data were produced by immunoSEQ multiplex PCR, yet TCRdb's version contains in-frame clones alone and is incomplete. The sample consists of about 130,000 clones, around 82% of them appearing once. V was pared by 4 bases and J by 5 bases, with 14 bases between. This CDR3 has 14 amino acids. In germline, CDR1 is SNHLY, CDR2 FYNNEI. The source is a woman between 25 and 40 years old who had recovered from COVID-19. The chain recombines TRBV2 with TRBJ2-5; D not resolved. The specimen was peripheral blood. The DNA for the CDR3 is TGTGCCAGCAGTGTCCAGTTGACGAGGGAGACCCAGTACTTC. Translating gives CASSVQLTRETQYF.